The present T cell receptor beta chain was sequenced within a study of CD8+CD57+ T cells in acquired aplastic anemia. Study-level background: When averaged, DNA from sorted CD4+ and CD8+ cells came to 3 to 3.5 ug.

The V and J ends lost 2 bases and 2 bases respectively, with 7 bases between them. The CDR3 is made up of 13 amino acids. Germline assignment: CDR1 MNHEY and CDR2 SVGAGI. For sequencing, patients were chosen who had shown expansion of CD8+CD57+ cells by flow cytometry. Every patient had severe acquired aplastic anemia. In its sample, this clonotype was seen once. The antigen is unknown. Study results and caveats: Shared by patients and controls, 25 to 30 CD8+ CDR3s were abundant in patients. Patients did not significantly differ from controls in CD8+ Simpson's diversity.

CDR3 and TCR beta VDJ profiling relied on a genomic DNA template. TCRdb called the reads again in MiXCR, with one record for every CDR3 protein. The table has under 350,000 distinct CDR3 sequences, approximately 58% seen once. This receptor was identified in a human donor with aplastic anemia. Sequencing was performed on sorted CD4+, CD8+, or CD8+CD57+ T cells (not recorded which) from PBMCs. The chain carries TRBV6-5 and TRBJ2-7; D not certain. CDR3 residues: CASSYRAAYEQYF. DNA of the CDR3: TGTGCCAGCAGTTACCGGGCGGCCTACGAGCAGTACTTC.